Listed below are T cell receptor beta chains from one sample, sequenced in a study of cytotoxic CD8 clonotypes in ibrutinib-treated CLL. TCRdb keeps only in-frame clones here, not all; method: immunoSEQ multiplex PCR. The sample lists 200,000 to 250,000 clones, over 65% occurring once. This specimen consisted of PBMCs, obtained after 12 months of ibrutinib treatment. The receptors were gathered from a human donor with chronic lymphocytic leukemia. Each CDR3 is given with its conserved first and last residue. The order of the fields is V gene, clone size, J gene, D gene, CDR3 length, CDR3 DNA, CDR3 protein. A D gene is named only where the DNA matches it firmly. The size entry is marked missing in some rows and otherwise reads once, few, many or a size class.

V gene: TRBV6-5; clone size: few; J gene: TRBJ1-4; D gene: TRBD1; CDR3 length: 16; CDR3 DNA: TGTGCCAGCAGTTACTCGAAGGGGGCTACAAATGAAAAACTGTTTTTT; CDR3 protein: CASSYSKGATNEKLFF
V gene: TRBV6-6; clone size: .; J gene: TRBJ1-2; D gene: .; CDR3 length: 13; CDR3 DNA: TGTGCCAGCACCACGGGGGGGGACTATGGCTACACCTTC; CDR3 protein: CASTTGGDYGYTF
V gene: TRBV6-1; clone size: .; J gene: TRBJ2-1; D gene: .; CDR3 length: 15; CDR3 DNA: TGTGCCAGCAGTGTATTCGGGACTGGGCTCAATGAGCAGTTCTTC; CDR3 protein: CASSVFGTGLNEQFF
V gene: TRBV2; clone size: .; J gene: TRBJ1-1; D gene: TRBD1; CDR3 length: 15; CDR3 DNA: TGTGCCAGCAGTGATCCAGGGGGCCCAAACACTGAAGCTTTCTTT; CDR3 protein: CASSDPGGPNTEAFF
V gene: TRBV6-5; clone size: .; J gene: TRBJ2-7; D gene: .; CDR3 length: 15; CDR3 DNA: TGTGCCAGCAGTTACTTCGGGTCTAGCTCCTACGAGCAGTACTTC; CDR3 protein: CASSYFGSSSYEQYF
V gene: TRBV5-1; clone size: .; J gene: TRBJ1-6; D gene: .; CDR3 length: 15; CDR3 DNA: TGCGCCAGCAGCACTCAGGGTTCCTATAATTCACCCCTCCACTTT; CDR3 protein: CASSTQGSYNSPLHF
V gene: TRBV7-3; clone size: .; J gene: TRBJ2-3; D gene: .; CDR3 length: 13; CDR3 DNA: TGTGCCAGCAGCTCCCCCCCACTCGATACGCAGTATTTT; CDR3 protein: CASSSPPLDTQYF
V gene: TRBV5-1; clone size: .; J gene: TRBJ1-1; D gene: TRBD1; CDR3 length: 19; CDR3 DNA: TGCGCCAGCAGCTTGTTTGGACAGGGCGGGGGAACTATGAACACTGAAGCTTTCTTT; CDR3 protein: CASSLFGQGGGTMNTEAFF
V gene: TRBV4-2; clone size: .; J gene: TRBJ2-1; D gene: .; CDR3 length: 13; CDR3 DNA: TGTGCCAGCAGCCAAGGTCAGGCTGGTGAGCAGTTCTTC; CDR3 protein: CASSQGQAGEQFF
V gene: TRBV7-8; clone size: .; J gene: TRBJ2-1; D gene: .; CDR3 length: 14; CDR3 DNA: TGTGCCAGCAGCATCCCAGGGGACTACAATGAGCAGTTCTTC; CDR3 protein: CASSIPGDYNEQFF
V gene: TRBV5-1; clone size: .; J gene: TRBJ2-5; D gene: .; CDR3 length: 13; CDR3 DNA: TGCGCCAGCAGCATAGAAGGAGAAGAGACCCAGTACTTC; CDR3 protein: CASSIEGEETQYF
V gene: TRBV5-4; clone size: .; J gene: TRBJ2-7; D gene: .; CDR3 length: 12; CDR3 DNA: TGTGCCAGCAGCGAAGACAGATACGAGCAGTACTTC; CDR3 protein: CASSEDRYEQYF
V gene: TRBV27; clone size: few; J gene: TRBJ2-5; D gene: .; CDR3 length: 12; CDR3 DNA: TGTGCCAGCAGTTTCGGTGGGGAGACCCAGTACTTC; CDR3 protein: CASSFGGETQYF
V gene: TRBV28; clone size: .; J gene: TRBJ2-7; D gene: TRBD1; CDR3 length: 12; CDR3 DNA: TGTGCCAGTCGACAGGGGGCTTACGAGCAGTACTTC; CDR3 protein: CASRQGAYEQYF
V gene: TRBV18; clone size: .; J gene: TRBJ2-1; D gene: TRBD1; CDR3 length: 17; CDR3 DNA: TGTGCCAGCTCACCAGGGACAGGGGGCGCGAACTCCAATGAGCAGTTCTTC; CDR3 protein: CASSPGTGGANSNEQFF
V gene: TRBV18; clone size: once; J gene: TRBJ2-3; D gene: TRBD2; CDR3 length: 15; CDR3 DNA: TGTGCCAGCTCACCGAAGGGACTAGCGGTTGATACGCAGTATTTT; CDR3 protein: CASSPKGLAVDTQYF
V gene: TRBV4-2; clone size: few; J gene: TRBJ1-1; D gene: TRBD1; CDR3 length: 13; CDR3 DNA: TGTGCCAGCAGCCATGACAGGGGTGGTGAAGCTTTCTTT; CDR3 protein: CASSHDRGGEAFF
V gene: TRBV4-3; clone size: many; J gene: TRBJ2-7; D gene: .; CDR3 length: 15; CDR3 DNA: TGCGCCAGCAGCCAACGTAGACAGGCATACTACGAGCAGTACTTC; CDR3 protein: CASSQRRQAYYEQYF
V gene: TRBV4-2; clone size: .; J gene: TRBJ2-3; D gene: TRBD2; CDR3 length: 17; CDR3 DNA: TGTGCCAGCAGCCCTCGGCTAGCGGGGGCACTGGGGGATACGCAGTATTTT; CDR3 protein: CASSPRLAGALGDTQYF